A selection of T cell receptor beta chains follows, all from one sample in a study of response to subunit inactivated influenza vaccine. Via MiXCR, TCRdb re-called the RT-PCR reads, giving one row per CDR3 protein. In the table there are around 850,000 distinct CDR3 sequences, around 20% of which are singletons. The material sequenced was PBMCs from blood, taken less than 6 days after vaccination. All receptors come from a man in his fifties or sixties who received an inactivated influenza vaccine. Each CDR3 is given with its conserved first and last residue.

J gene: TRBJ2-3; V gene: TRBV9; CDR3 protein: CASSVAVTRGSDTQYF
J gene: TRBJ2-5; V gene: TRBV20-1; CDR3 protein: CSARAPSGGIVRETQYF
J gene: TRBJ1-1; V gene: TRBV6-1; CDR3 protein: CASSEWGDSEAFF
J gene: TRBJ2-1; V gene: TRBV6-1; CDR3 protein: CASSDDGLSSYNEQFF
J gene: TRBJ2-1; V gene: TRBV20-1; CDR3 protein: CSASDLGFYYNEQFF
J gene: TRBJ1-4; V gene: TRBV4-3; CDR3 protein: CASSQDQGTGEKLFF
J gene: TRBJ2-2; V gene: TRBV20-1; CDR3 protein: CSAKGGTGELFF
J gene: TRBJ1-4; V gene: TRBV28; CDR3 protein: CASSLPYRASNEKLFF
J gene: TRBJ1-5; V gene: TRBV7-2; CDR3 protein: CASSLGWDQPQHF
J gene: TRBJ2-7; V gene: TRBV12-3/TRBV12-4; CDR3 protein: CASSLGQGGLYEQYF
J gene: TRBJ2-2; V gene: TRBV4-1; CDR3 protein: CASSRIGLGGLTGELFF
J gene: TRBJ1-2; V gene: TRBV5-1; CDR3 protein: CASSLVGPGSYGYTF
J gene: TRBJ1-6; V gene: TRBV2; CDR3 protein: CASSEDRGPYKPLHF
J gene: TRBJ2-3; V gene: TRBV20-1; CDR3 protein: CSASSMAPSSTDTQYF
J gene: TRBJ1-5; V gene: TRBV20-1; CDR3 protein: CSAAEVSNQPQHF
J gene: TRBJ1-4; V gene: TRBV12-3/TRBV12-4; CDR3 protein: CASSRRGSWDEKLFF
J gene: TRBJ1-2; V gene: TRBV7-9; CDR3 protein: CASSNHRGGYTF
J gene: TRBJ1-5; V gene: TRBV6-1; CDR3 protein: CASSGQVGIVVQPQHF
J gene: TRBJ1-4; V gene: TRBV28; CDR3 protein: CASSLSTGLREKLFF
J gene: TRBJ1-4; V gene: TRBV5-1; CDR3 protein: CASSVDREGEKLFF
J gene: TRBJ2-2; V gene: TRBV4-3; CDR3 protein: CASSQVAGYPTGELFF
J gene: TRBJ2-1; V gene: TRBV13; CDR3 protein: CASSLKWLYNEQFF
J gene: TRBJ2-3; V gene: TRBV4-1; CDR3 protein: CASRLRDRVVDTQYF
J gene: TRBJ2-5; V gene: TRBV9; CDR3 protein: CASSVAVGEETQYF
J gene: TRBJ2-7; V gene: TRBV28; CDR3 protein: CASSSLGQGAMNEQYF
J gene: TRBJ1-1; V gene: TRBV29-1; CDR3 protein: CSVVPQFTEAFF
J gene: TRBJ2-4; V gene: TRBV12-3/TRBV12-4; CDR3 protein: CASRNSGIAKNIQYF
J gene: TRBJ2-7; V gene: TRBV12-3/TRBV12-4; CDR3 protein: CASGTGAYEQYF
J gene: TRBJ2-1; V gene: TRBV7-9; CDR3 protein: CASSLTSGGTYNEQFF
J gene: TRBJ2-1; V gene: TRBV18; CDR3 protein: CASSPVASGGYNEQFF
J gene: TRBJ1-2; V gene: TRBV5-5; CDR3 protein: CASTQTNYGYTF
J gene: TRBJ1-2; V gene: TRBV5-8; CDR3 protein: CASSLGQGLHYGYTF
J gene: TRBJ2-1; V gene: TRBV4-2; CDR3 protein: CASSQESGSQDEQFF
J gene: TRBJ2-7; V gene: TRBV5-1; CDR3 protein: CASSSLTGTGVGEQYF
J gene: TRBJ2-3; V gene: TRBV9; CDR3 protein: CASSEGAGTSSTDTQYF
J gene: TRBJ2-7; V gene: TRBV27; CDR3 protein: CASSLNGRTRYEQYF
J gene: TRBJ2-1; V gene: TRBV25-1; CDR3 protein: CASSGGLAGLQFF